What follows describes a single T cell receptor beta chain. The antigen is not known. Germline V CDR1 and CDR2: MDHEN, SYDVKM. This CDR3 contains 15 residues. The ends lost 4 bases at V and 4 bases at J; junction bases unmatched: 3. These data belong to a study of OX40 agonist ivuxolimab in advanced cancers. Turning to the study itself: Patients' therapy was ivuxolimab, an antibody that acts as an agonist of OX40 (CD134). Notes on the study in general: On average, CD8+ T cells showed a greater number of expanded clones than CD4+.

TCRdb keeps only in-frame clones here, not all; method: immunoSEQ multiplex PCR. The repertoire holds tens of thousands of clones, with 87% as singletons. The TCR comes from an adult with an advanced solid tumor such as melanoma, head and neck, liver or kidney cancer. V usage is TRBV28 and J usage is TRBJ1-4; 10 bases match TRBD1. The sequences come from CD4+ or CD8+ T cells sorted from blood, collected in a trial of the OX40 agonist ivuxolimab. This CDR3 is CASSSGTGVNEKLFF. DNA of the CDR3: TGTGCCAGCAGTTCCGGGACAGGGGTTAATGAAAAACTGTTTTTT. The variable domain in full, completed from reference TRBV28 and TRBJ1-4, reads DVKVTQSSRYLVKRTGEKVFLECVQDMDHENMFWYRQDPGLGLRLIYFSYDVKMKEKGDIPEGYSVSREKKERFSLILESASTNQTSMYLCASSSGTGVNEKLFFGSGTQLSVL.